This TCR beta chain was documented in a study of blood T cell repertoires in COVID-19. Original processing methods: Estimated nucleated cell counts came from reference gene primer amplification. TCRdb keeps only in-frame clones here, not all; method: immunoSEQ multiplex PCR. V, J and clone size are those of that table, while D and trimming were read from the DNA. The sample includes hundreds of thousands of clones, roughly 92% of them seen just once. The CDR3 runs 14 residues. V lost 2 bases and J lost 2, with 10 bases in between. The germline V gene has CDR1 SGHTS and CDR2 YDEGEE. This chain uses TRBV5-8 with TRBJ1-1; D is perhaps TRBD1 (5 bases). The sample was peripheral blood. This receptor was taken from a man between 60 and 70 years old with COVID-19, enrolled during active disease. In DNA, the CDR3 is TGTGCCAGCAGCTTCAGGGTACAAAACACTGAAGCTTTCTTT. It yields the protein CASSFRVQNTEAFF.